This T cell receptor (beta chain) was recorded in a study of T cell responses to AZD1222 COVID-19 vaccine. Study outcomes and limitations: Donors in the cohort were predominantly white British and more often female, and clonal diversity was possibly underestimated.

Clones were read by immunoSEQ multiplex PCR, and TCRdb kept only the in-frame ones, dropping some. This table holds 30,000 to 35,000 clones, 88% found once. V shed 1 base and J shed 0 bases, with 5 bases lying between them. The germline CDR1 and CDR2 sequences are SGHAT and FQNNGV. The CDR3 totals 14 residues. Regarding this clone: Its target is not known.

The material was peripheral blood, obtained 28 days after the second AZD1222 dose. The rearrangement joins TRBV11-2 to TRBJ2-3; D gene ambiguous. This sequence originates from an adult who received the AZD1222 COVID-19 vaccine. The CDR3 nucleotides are TGTGCCAGCAGCTTAGTTGCTAGCACAGATACGCAGTATTTT. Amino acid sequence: CASSLVASTDTQYF.